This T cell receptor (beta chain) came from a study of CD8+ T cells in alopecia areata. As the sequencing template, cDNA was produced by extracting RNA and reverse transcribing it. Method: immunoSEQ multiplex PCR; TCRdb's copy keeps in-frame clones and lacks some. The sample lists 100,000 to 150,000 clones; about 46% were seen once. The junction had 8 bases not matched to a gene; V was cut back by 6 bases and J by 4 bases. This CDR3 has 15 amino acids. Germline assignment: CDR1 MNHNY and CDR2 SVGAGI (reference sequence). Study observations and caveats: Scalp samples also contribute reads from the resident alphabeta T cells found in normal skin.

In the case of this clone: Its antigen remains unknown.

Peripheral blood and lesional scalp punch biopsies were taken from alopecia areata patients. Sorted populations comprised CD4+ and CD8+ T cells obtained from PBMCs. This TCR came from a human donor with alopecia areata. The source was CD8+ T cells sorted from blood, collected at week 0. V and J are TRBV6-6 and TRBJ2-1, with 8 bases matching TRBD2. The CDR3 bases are TGTGCCAGCAGCTCACGACTAGCGCTTTACAATGAGCAGTTCTTC. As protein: CASSSRLALYNEQFF.